One and the same sample provided the 18 T cell receptor beta chains below, sequenced in a study of CD8 T cells in Susac syndrome. Reverse transcription used roughly 0.5 to 1 ug RNA and random hexamers. TCRdb reprocessed the immunoSEQ multiplex PCR reads with MiXCR, giving one entry per CDR3 protein. There are under 200,000 distinct CDR3 sequences in the sample; under 95% occur only once, and 0.12% lies in the top ten. The sample taken for sequencing was CD4+ T cells from PBMCs. The receptors originated from a human donor with Susac syndrome.

The CDR3 reads CASSPPGQGVGYTF. Here the CDR3 DNA reads TGTGCCAGCAGCCCCCCAGGACAGGGAGTTGGCTACACCTTC. V is TRBV7-9 and J is TRBJ1-2, with 8 bases aligning to TRBD1. With V trimmed by 5 bases and J by 7 bases, 9 bases remained unmatched. This CDR3 region has 14 residues. From germline, CDR1 is SEHNR and CDR2 FQNEAQ (reference sequence).

V is TRBV7-3 and J is TRBJ2-3; D might be TRBD2 (6 bases). Trimming removed 2 bases at V and 4 bases at J, with 10 bases between. Germline V lookup: CDR1 SGHTA, CDR2 FQGTGA. The CDR3 has 14 amino acids. The CDR3 DNA reads TGTGCCAGCAGCTTAGGGACGGGGGCAGATACGCAGTATTTT. Protein product: CASSLGTGADTQYF.

The genes are TRBV14 and TRBJ2-1; D is unclear. The CDR3 extends over 15 amino acids. Per germline, CDR1 SGHDN and CDR2 FVKESK. V shed 5 bases and J shed 0 bases, with 11 bases lying between them. DNA of the CDR3: TGTGCCAGCAGCTCCTACACGAGCTCCTACAATGAGCAGTTCTTC. This codes for CASSSYTSSYNEQFF.

This chain uses TRBV18 with TRBJ1-1, with a weak D call TRBD1 (6 bases). Trimming took off 5 bases at V and 1 base at J, with 11 bases between the two ends. Germline V lookup: CDR1 KGHSH, CDR2 LQKENI. This CDR3 contains 14 residues. Written as DNA, the CDR3 is TGTGCCAGCTCAATACAGGGCCAGAACACTGAAGCTTTCTTT. Its translation: CASSIQGQNTEAFF.

This clonotype was observed a single time. The chain is built from TRBV2 and TRBJ2-4; D not resolved. The V end lost 4 bases, the J end lost 6 bases, and 7 bases lay between the germline ends. The CDR3 has 12 residues. CDR1 is SNHLY, CDR2 FYNNEI, per germline. The CDR3: CASSGWGNIQYF. CDR3 nucleotide sequence: TGTGCCAGCAGTGGCTGGGGAAACATTCAGTACTTC.

The CDR3 bases are TGCGCCAGCAGTGAGGGACTAGCGTCATTGTGGGAGACCCAGTACTTC. It encodes CASSEGLASLWETQYF. The gene calls are TRBV10-2 and TRBJ2-5; 9 bases are a match to TRBD2. The CDR3 consists of 16 residues. J lost 5 bases, V lost 2 bases, and 9 bases had no gene match. Germline loops: CDR1 WSHSY, CDR2 SAAADI.

The chain couples TRBV20-1 to TRBJ1-5; perhaps TRBD1 as D (6 bases). Trimming removed 6 bases from V and 2 bases from J, with 17 bases in between. This CDR3 is built from 15 residues. Germline CDR1 reads DFQATT; CDR2 reads SNEGSKA (reference sequence). The CDR3 is CSARADSWGNQPQHF. The CDR3 DNA is TGCAGTGCCCGGGCGGACAGTTGGGGCAATCAGCCCCAGCATTTT.

The rearrangement links TRBV24-1 to TRBJ2-1, with 12 bases lining up with TRBD2. The J segment lost 4 bases and the V segment lost 3 bases, leaving 3 bases of the junction unmatched. The germline V gene encodes CDR1 KGHDR and CDR2 SFDVKD. This CDR3 region has 16 residues. The chain's CDR3 is CATSDATSGSYNEQFF. The CDR3, as DNA: TGTGCCACCAGTGATGCGACTAGCGGGAGTTACAATGAGCAGTTCTTC.

V is TRBV7-6 and J is TRBJ2-3, with 13 bases lining up with TRBD2. Germline V gene sequence: CDR1 SGHVS, CDR2 FNYEAQ. The CDR3 is made up of 15 amino acids. V shed 5 bases, J shed 4 bases, and the junction held 3 bases outside the gene matches. CDR3 protein: CASSPLAGGPDTQYF. The CDR3 DNA sequence: TGTGCCAGCAGCCCACTAGCGGGGGGGCCAGATACGCAGTATTTT.

The chain employs TRBV20-1 and TRBJ2-3; D may be TRBD1 (6 bases). The CDR3 consists of 12 residues. The ends were cut back, 3 bases at V and 6 bases at J, with 10 bases in the middle. The germline V gene has CDR1 DFQATT and CDR2 SNEGSKA (reference sequence). CDR3 sequence reads: CSARDRLDTQYF. In DNA form, the CDR3 reads TGCAGTGCTAGGGACAGACTTGATACGCAGTATTTT.

This clonotype was counted a single time. The gene calls are TRBV15 and TRBJ1-1, with D perhaps matching TRBD1 (6 bases). V lost 4 bases and J 3 bases, leaving 9 bases between the germline ends. CDR1 and CDR2 (germline): LNHNV, YYDKDF (reference sequence). CDR3 length: 13 residues. The CDR3 loop is CATSIRQDTEAFF. The CDR3 region has the DNA TGTGCCACCAGCATCCGACAGGACACTGAAGCTTTCTTT.

The chain combines TRBV30 with TRBJ2-2, with TRBD2 matching over 8 bases. Germline CDR1 is GTSNPN and CDR2 is SVGIG (reference sequence). This CDR3 has 15 residues. V lost 6 bases and J lost 2; bases outside the gene matches: 8. DNA for the CDR3: TGTGCCTGTCCACTGGCGGGGGGAAACACCGGGGAGCTGTTTTTT. Its protein is CACPLAGGNTGELFF.

V gene TRBV25-1 combines with J gene TRBJ2-1, with TRBD2 as a possible D gene (5 bases). Germline values: CDR1 MGHDK, CDR2 SYGVNS. The CDR3 spans 15 residues. V was shortened by 4 bases and J by 0 bases, with 10 bases between the two germline ends. In DNA form, the CDR3 reads TGTGCCAGCAGTGCGGCTAGCCGCTCCTACAATGAGCAGTTCTTC. Its protein is CASSAASRSYNEQFF.

The chain joins TRBV4-2 to TRBJ1-5, with D hard to call. Between the trimmed V and J ends, which lost 0 bases and 2 bases, there was a span of 14 bases. There are 17 residues in the CDR3. Germline CDR1 reads LGHNA; CDR2 reads YNFKEQ. CDR3 coding DNA: TGTGCCAGCAGCCAAGATATAGGCGGGTCCCGCAATCAGCCCCAGCATTTT. It is translated as CASSQDIGGSRNQPQHF.

The chain has TRBV20-1 and TRBJ2-1; 10 nucleotides agree with TRBD2. This CDR3 spans 15 amino acids. Per germline, CDR1 DFQATT and CDR2 SNEGSKA (reference sequence). V lost 6 bases to trimming and J lost 7 bases; unmatched junction nucleotides: 12. CDR3 in amino acids: CSAPAVAGGRNEQFF. The CDR3, as DNA: TGCAGTGCCCCGGCGGTAGCGGGGGGTCGTAATGAGCAGTTCTTC.

In this sample, this clonotype turned up once. The chain recombines TRBV24-1 with TRBJ2-1; 15 nucleotides align to TRBD2. CDR3 length: 16 amino acids. Germline V gene sequence: CDR1 KGHDR, CDR2 SFDVKD. The junction had 6 bases not matched to a gene; V was cut back by 6 bases and J by 7 bases. The CDR3 DNA reads as TGTGCCACCAGTTCTCCGGGACTAGCGGGGGGAAATGAGCAGTTCTTC. It encodes CATSSPGLAGGNEQFF.

The genes are TRBV28 and TRBJ2-7, with 10 bases lining up with TRBD1. J lost 3 bases, V lost 6 bases, and 8 bases had no gene match. Germline lookup yields CDR1 MDHEN and CDR2 SYDVKM. This CDR3 comprises 15 residues. CDR3 sequence reads: CASSSRDRGGYEQYF. For the CDR3, the DNA is TGTGCCAGCAGCTCCCGGGACAGGGGCGGCTACGAGCAGTACTTC.

The rearrangement joins TRBV5-1 to TRBJ2-7; D not resolved. The CDR3 has 14 residues. Germline loops: CDR1 SGHRS, CDR2 YFSETQ. V lost 0 bases and J lost 2, with 9 bases in between. CDR3 protein: CASSLATVTYEQYF. The CDR3 DNA reads TGCGCCAGCAGCTTGGCGACTGTCACCTACGAGCAGTACTTC.